One sample yielded the 4 T cell receptor beta chains listed below, sequenced in a study of cytomegalovirus exposure and HLA in healthy donors. It was with 60 Vbeta and 13 Jbeta primers that the PCR ran. Here immunoSEQ multiplex PCR was the method, and the copy in TCRdb shows in-frame clones only, minus some. This table has 150,000 to 200,000 clones, roughly 74% appearing once. The sample taken for sequencing was PBMCs. Receptors were obtained from a woman under 40 in good health and CMV-seropositive.

This clone has a handful of counts. The gene calls are TRBV4-2 and TRBJ1-2, with TRBD1 identical over 8 bases. The CDR3 totals 14 residues. Germline assignment: CDR1 LGHNA and CDR2 YNFKEQ. V shed 5 bases and J 3 bases; nucleotides not matched to a gene: 5. CDR3 in amino acids: CASSDPGQDYGYTF. As DNA, the CDR3 is TGTGCCAGCAGCGACCCGGGACAGGACTATGGCTACACCTTC.

The chain joins TRBV5-1 to TRBJ2-7; 9 positions match TRBD1. This CDR3 has 15 residues. Germline loops: CDR1 SGHRS, CDR2 YFSETQ. Trimming cost V 2 bases and J 6 bases; bases outside gene matches: 9. In DNA, the CDR3 is TGCGCCAGCAGCTTAGGGGGACAGGGAGACCCCGAGCAGTACTTC. Its translation: CASSLGGQGDPEQYF.

The J gene is TRBJ2-7, the V gene TRBV28; the match to TRBD2 covers 11 bases. The CDR3 has 18 amino acids. V trimming: 5 bases; J trimming: 1 base; junction bases outside the gene matches: 13. CDR1 is MDHEN, CDR2 SYDVKM, per germline. In DNA, the CDR3 is TGTGCCAGCAGTCTCCTGGGGACTAGCGGAAGGTGGTCCTACGAGCAGTACTTC. This translates into CASSLLGTSGRWSYEQYF.

The chain joins TRBV7-2 to TRBJ1-2, with TRBD1 matching over 7 bases. Trimming removed 5 bases from V and 2 bases from J; junction bases left unmatched: 2. The germline V gene encodes CDR1 SGHTA and CDR2 FQGNSA. The CDR3 consists of 13 residues. CDR3 sequence reads: CASSETGNYGYTF. In nucleotides, the CDR3 is TGTGCCAGCAGCGAGACAGGGAACTATGGCTACACCTTC.